This is a list of T cell receptor beta chains from one sample in a study of cytomegalovirus exposure and HLA in healthy donors. This table comes from immunoSEQ multiplex PCR, and its TCRdb copy is limited to in-frame clones, with some not included. The table lists about 79,000 clones, roughly 72% of them singletons. Sequenced: PBMCs. The receptors shown here come from a man aged 35 to 55 in good health and CMV-seropositive. Both conserved end residues are part of each CDR3. The order of the fields is D gene, J gene, V gene, clone size, CDR3 DNA, CDR3 protein. A D gene is named only where the DNA matches it firmly. Clone sizes are given selectively: once, few, many, or a class where the clone is expanded.

d_gene: .
j_gene: TRBJ1-2
v_gene: TRBV6-1
abundance: .
CDR3nt: TGTGCCAGCAGTGAAGAGAGGGTTGGAGGCTACACCTTC
CDR3aa: CASSEERVGGYTF

d_gene: .
j_gene: TRBJ2-5
v_gene: TRBV5-4
abundance: .
CDR3nt: TGTGCCAGCAGCCCCGGGACACAAAACCGAGAGACCCAGTACTTC
CDR3aa: CASSPGTQNRETQYF

d_gene: TRBD2
j_gene: TRBJ2-7
v_gene: TRBV7-8
abundance: .
CDR3nt: TGTGCCAGCAGCTTCGGGACTACCTACGAGCAGTACTTC
CDR3aa: CASSFGTTYEQYF

d_gene: .
j_gene: TRBJ2-3
v_gene: TRBV5-1
abundance: .
CDR3nt: TGCGCCAGCAGCTTGGGTGGGGAGTCGAGCACAGATACGCAGTATTTT
CDR3aa: CASSLGGESSTDTQYF

d_gene: .
j_gene: TRBJ2-7
v_gene: TRBV9
abundance: .
CDR3nt: TGTGCCAGCAGCCCCCAGCGAGCGATTTACGAGCAGTACTTC
CDR3aa: CASSPQRAIYEQYF

d_gene: TRBD1
j_gene: TRBJ2-2
v_gene: TRBV7-6
abundance: few
CDR3nt: TGTGCCAGCAGCCCTGGGACAGGGGAGACCGGGGAGCTGTTTTTT
CDR3aa: CASSPGTGETGELFF

d_gene: .
j_gene: TRBJ2-7
v_gene: TRBV5-6
abundance: .
CDR3nt: TGTGCCAGCAGCTTGGAGGGGACAAGTTACGAGCAGTACTTC
CDR3aa: CASSLEGTSYEQYF

d_gene: .
j_gene: TRBJ2-3
v_gene: TRBV10-3
abundance: .
CDR3nt: TGTGCCGTACAAAGCGAATACACAGATACGCAGTATTTT
CDR3aa: CAVQSEYTDTQYF

d_gene: TRBD1
j_gene: TRBJ2-7
v_gene: TRBV2
abundance: .
CDR3nt: TGTGCCAGCAGTGTCACAGGGGTATTGTCCTACGAGCAGTACTTC
CDR3aa: CASSVTGVLSYEQYF

d_gene: TRBD2
j_gene: TRBJ2-7
v_gene: TRBV4-2
abundance: .
CDR3nt: TGTGCCAGCAGCCAAGCACTAGCGGGGACCTACGAGCAGTACTTC
CDR3aa: CASSQALAGTYEQYF

d_gene: .
j_gene: TRBJ2-7
v_gene: TRBV6-1
abundance: .
CDR3nt: TGTGCCAGCAGTGTGGCCGTATTGGGGAGTGAAATGTACGAGCAGTACTTC
CDR3aa: CASSVAVLGSEMYEQYF

d_gene: TRBD1
j_gene: TRBJ1-4
v_gene: TRBV27
abundance: .
CDR3nt: TGTGCCAGCAGTTTATGGCAGGGGGCTGGGAATGAAAAACTGTTTTTT
CDR3aa: CASSLWQGAGNEKLFF

d_gene: TRBD1
j_gene: TRBJ2-2
v_gene: TRBV19
abundance: .
CDR3nt: TGTGCCAGTACCTCCGCCGGGACAGGGGGCACCGGGGAGCTGTTTTTT
CDR3aa: CASTSAGTGGTGELFF

d_gene: .
j_gene: TRBJ1-1
v_gene: TRBV11-2
abundance: .
CDR3nt: TGTGCCAGCAGCTTAGATGAAACAGTAGGAACTGAAGCTTTCTTT
CDR3aa: CASSLDETVGTEAFF

d_gene: TRBD2
j_gene: TRBJ2-3
v_gene: TRBV11-2
abundance: .
CDR3nt: TGTGCCAGCAGCTTTGCGGGGGGCGCGGGAGATACGCAGTATTTT
CDR3aa: CASSFAGGAGDTQYF

d_gene: TRBD2
j_gene: TRBJ2-1
v_gene: TRBV5-6
abundance: few
CDR3nt: TGTGCCAGCAGCCTACCGTGGGGCGGGGGTGAGCAGTTCTTC
CDR3aa: CASSLPWGGGEQFF

d_gene: .
j_gene: TRBJ1-1
v_gene: TRBV5-4
abundance: .
CDR3nt: TGTGCCAGCAGCTTGGTGGAGGACACTGAAGCTTTCTTT
CDR3aa: CASSLVEDTEAFF

d_gene: .
j_gene: TRBJ1-1
v_gene: TRBV30
abundance: once
CDR3nt: TGTGCCTGGGGACAGCAGAACACTGAAGCTTTCTTT
CDR3aa: CAWGQQNTEAFF

d_gene: .
j_gene: TRBJ2-7
v_gene: TRBV30
abundance: .
CDR3nt: TGTGCCTGGAGTGGACAGTACGAGCAGTACTTC
CDR3aa: CAWSGQYEQYF

d_gene: .
j_gene: TRBJ2-5
v_gene: TRBV15
abundance: few
CDR3nt: TGTGCCACCAGCACCCGAGGGGGTGGAGAGACCCAGTACTTC
CDR3aa: CATSTRGGGETQYF

d_gene: TRBD1
j_gene: TRBJ1-2
v_gene: TRBV7-9
abundance: many
CDR3nt: TGTGCCAGCAGCCCCCAGGGGGCAGAAAACTATGGCTACACCTTC
CDR3aa: CASSPQGAENYGYTF

d_gene: .
j_gene: TRBJ2-3
v_gene: TRBV18
abundance: .
CDR3nt: TGTGCCAGCTCACGCGGGGCGGCAGATACGCAGTATTTT
CDR3aa: CASSRGAADTQYF

d_gene: TRBD1
j_gene: TRBJ2-5
v_gene: TRBV28
abundance: few
CDR3nt: TGTGCCAGCAGTTTAATGGGGGACAGACAAGAGACCCAGTACTTC
CDR3aa: CASSLMGDRQETQYF

d_gene: .
j_gene: TRBJ2-1
v_gene: TRBV4-1
abundance: few
CDR3nt: TGCGCCAGCAGCCAAGATCATGAGACTAGTCAATGGAATGAGCAGTTCTTC
CDR3aa: CASSQDHETSQWNEQFF

d_gene: .
j_gene: TRBJ2-3
v_gene: TRBV7-9
abundance: few
CDR3nt: TGTGCCAGCAGCTTCGACATAAGCACAGATACGCAGTATTTT
CDR3aa: CASSFDISTDTQYF

d_gene: .
j_gene: TRBJ1-2
v_gene: TRBV5-1
abundance: .
CDR3nt: TGCGCCAGCAGCTTGGGCAGAAACTATGGCTACACCTTC
CDR3aa: CASSLGRNYGYTF

d_gene: .
j_gene: TRBJ2-1
v_gene: TRBV19
abundance: .
CDR3nt: TGTGCCAGTAGTATAGTTTATCCGAATGAGCAGTTCTTC
CDR3aa: CASSIVYPNEQFF

d_gene: TRBD2
j_gene: TRBJ2-1
v_gene: TRBV7-2
abundance: .
CDR3nt: TGTGCCAGCAGCCGGCGACTAGCCCAAATAACCCACAATGAGCAGTTCTTC
CDR3aa: CASSRRLAQITHNEQFF

d_gene: TRBD2
j_gene: TRBJ2-5
v_gene: TRBV4-2
abundance: .
CDR3nt: TGTGCCAGCAGCCAGGCACTAGCGGGGGGGCCCGAGACCCAGTACTTC
CDR3aa: CASSQALAGGPETQYF

d_gene: .
j_gene: TRBJ2-7
v_gene: TRBV30
abundance: few
CDR3nt: TGTGCCTGGAGGCGAGGATCGGGGGGCCCCTACGAGCAGTACTTC
CDR3aa: CAWRRGSGGPYEQYF

d_gene: .
j_gene: TRBJ2-7
v_gene: TRBV7-2
abundance: .
CDR3nt: TGTGCCAGCAGCTTAGTGGAGTGGGAGCAGTACTTC
CDR3aa: CASSLVEWEQYF

d_gene: TRBD1
j_gene: TRBJ1-4
v_gene: TRBV4-3
abundance: .
CDR3nt: TGCGCCAGCAGCCAGGAACACAGGGGTCAAAAACTGTTTTTT
CDR3aa: CASSQEHRGQKLFF

d_gene: .
j_gene: TRBJ2-3
v_gene: TRBV19
abundance: once
CDR3nt: TGTGCCAGTAGTGTCGGGACTCCACCGGTAGATACGCAGTATTTT
CDR3aa: CASSVGTPPVDTQYF

d_gene: .
j_gene: TRBJ2-2
v_gene: TRBV27
abundance: .
CDR3nt: TGTGCCAGCAGTTCCCCGTACACCGGGGAGCTGTTTTTT
CDR3aa: CASSSPYTGELFF

d_gene: TRBD2
j_gene: TRBJ2-1
v_gene: TRBV29-1
abundance: .
CDR3nt: TGCAGCGGCAGGACTAGCGGGGGGGAATACAATGAGCAGCTCTTC
CDR3aa: CSGRTSGGEYNEQLF

d_gene: TRBD1
j_gene: TRBJ1-3
v_gene: TRBV30
abundance: .
CDR3nt: TGTGCCTGGAGTGGAAGATCGGGACAGCCCTCTGGAAACACCATATATTTT
CDR3aa: CAWSGRSGQPSGNTIYF

d_gene: .
j_gene: TRBJ1-1
v_gene: TRBV11-3
abundance: few
CDR3nt: TGTGCCAGCAGCCCGGGGGGGAACACTGAAGCTTTCTTT
CDR3aa: CASSPGGNTEAFF

d_gene: .
j_gene: TRBJ2-4
v_gene: TRBV5-6
abundance: .
CDR3nt: TGTGCCAGCAGCCTCGGAGGGGAAGCCAAAAACATTCAGTACTTC
CDR3aa: CASSLGGEAKNIQYF

d_gene: TRBD1
j_gene: TRBJ1-2
v_gene: TRBV27
abundance: .
CDR3nt: TGTGCCAGCAGTTCGACAGGGGACTATGGCTACACCTTC
CDR3aa: CASSSTGDYGYTF

d_gene: TRBD1
j_gene: TRBJ2-3
v_gene: TRBV6-1
abundance: .
CDR3nt: TGTGCCAGCAGTCGCCACGGACAGGTCACAGATACGCAGTATTTT
CDR3aa: CASSRHGQVTDTQYF

d_gene: .
j_gene: TRBJ1-4
v_gene: TRBV9
abundance: .
CDR3nt: TGTGCCAGCAGCGTAGGCCCCGGAAATGAGGGAACCGCAACTAATGAAAAACTGTTTTTT
CDR3aa: CASSVGPGNEGTATNEKLFF

d_gene: .
j_gene: TRBJ2-2
v_gene: TRBV15
abundance: .
CDR3nt: TGTGCCACCAGCAGAGGGCCCGGGGAGCTGTTTTTT
CDR3aa: CATSRGPGELFF

d_gene: .
j_gene: TRBJ2-6
v_gene: TRBV5-4
abundance: .
CDR3nt: TGTGCCAGCAGCCTCCTATCTGGGGCCAACGTCCTGACTTTC
CDR3aa: CASSLLSGANVLTF